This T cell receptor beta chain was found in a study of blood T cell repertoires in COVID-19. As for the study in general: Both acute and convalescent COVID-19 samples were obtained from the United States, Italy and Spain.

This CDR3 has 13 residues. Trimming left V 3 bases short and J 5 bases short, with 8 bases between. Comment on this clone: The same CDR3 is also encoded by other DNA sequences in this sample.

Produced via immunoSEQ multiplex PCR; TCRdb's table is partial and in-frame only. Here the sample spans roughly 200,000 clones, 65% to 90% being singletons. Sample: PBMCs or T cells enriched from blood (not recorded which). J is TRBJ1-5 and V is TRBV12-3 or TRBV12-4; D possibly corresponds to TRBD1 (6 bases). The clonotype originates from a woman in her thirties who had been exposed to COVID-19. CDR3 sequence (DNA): TGTGCCAGCAGTTTTAGGGGGTATCAGCCCCAGCATTTT. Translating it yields CASSFRGYQPQHF.